This T cell receptor (beta chain) was profiled in a study of CD8 T cells in ankylosing spondylitis. This clonotype was observed many times. What it binds is unknown. Trimming stripped 0 bases from V and 4 bases from J, with 11 bases between. Germline loops: CDR1 MNHEY, CDR2 SVGAGI. This CDR3 has 15 amino acids. Notes on the study in general: Matched synovial fluid from ankylosing spondylitis patients was reported to be enriched for disease-linked clones. What appeared characteristic of ankylosing spondylitis blood was a TCR beta motif of fewer than ten highly homologous variants.

Libraries of TCR beta came from quantitative 5'-RACE with molecular barcodes. In TCRdb, the 5' RACE reads were re-called with MiXCR into one record per CDR3 protein. The profile shows just under 550,000 distinct CDR3 sequences, approximately 11% of them singletons. The clonotype comes from a male donor with ankylosing spondylitis. Sequencing was carried out using blood, either unsorted or a sorted T cell fraction (not recorded which). V and J are TRBV6-5 and TRBJ2-3; D possibly uses TRBD1 or TRBD2 (5 bases each). The chain's CDR3 is CASSYSAGSADTQYF. Written as DNA, the CDR3 is TGTGCCAGCAGTTACTCGGCAGGGAGCGCAGATACGCAGTATTTT.